This T cell receptor (beta chain) was captured in a study of cytomegalovirus exposure and HLA in healthy donors. Study-level information: Earlier sequencing of approximately 200 million T cells yielded 120 million or so unique TCR beta sequences.

Regarding the study as a whole: Rare TCR sequences dominated, though some public TCRs recurred in many donors. Follow-up analysis seemed to connect common viral pathogens with several of the most significant clusters identified.

Germline V gives CDR1 SNHLY, CDR2 FYNNEI. Deletions cut 6 bases from V and 1 base from J, with 15 bases between. The length of the CDR3 is 15 residues. Turning to this clone: Its antigen is undetermined.

It was with 60 Vbeta and 13 Jbeta primers that the PCR ran. Generated by immunoSEQ multiplex PCR, the TCRdb table keeps only in-frame clones and is missing some. The sample has 35,000 to 45,000 clones; about two thirds are singletons. The rearrangement joins TRBV2 to TRBJ1-1; D not certain. This receptor was obtained from a woman in her thirties in good health and CMV-seronegative. The sequenced sample consisted of PBMCs. The CDR3 DNA is TGTGCCAGCAGGCCCTCCTATATGTCGAACACTGAAGCTTTCTTT. Translated, it gives CASRPSYMSNTEAFF.